These 20 T cell receptor beta chains share one sample of origin, sequenced in a study of CD4 T cells in relation to SARS-CoV-2 and coronaviruses. CD4+ T cells from unexposed donors were obtained before the COVID-19 pandemic (2011-2018). CD4+ T cells were isolated from the cells after 10 days of culture. Clones were sequenced by immunoSEQ multiplex PCR, and TCRdb holds only the in-frame ones, with some missing. Here the sample spans 27,000 or so clones, 70% to 80% being singletons. The antigens of these receptors remain unknown. The material sequenced was CD4+ T cells from PBMCs, cultured in vitro. These receptor sequences come from a human donor in good health.

The rearrangement uses TRBV10-1 and TRBJ2-2; no definite D call. In germline, CDR1 is WNHNN, CDR2 SYGVQD (reference sequence). Deletions cut 6 bases from V and 5 bases from J, with 4 bases between. The CDR3 runs 11 residues. The CDR3 loop reads CASRQTGELFF. CDR3 nucleotides: TGCGCCAGCAGACAGACCGGGGAGCTGTTTTTT.

The chain couples TRBV18 to TRBJ2-3; D is ambiguous. Germline V gives CDR1 KGHSH, CDR2 LQKENI. Trimming removed 0 bases at V and 4 bases at J, with 8 bases between. The CDR3 sequence is 14 residues long. The CDR3 loop reads CASSPPVNPDTQYF. As DNA, the CDR3 is TGTGCCAGCTCACCACCGGTGAACCCAGATACGCAGTATTTT.

The table lists this clone with a few counts. Other DNA sequences in the sample encode the same CDR3. V usage is TRBV2 and J usage is TRBJ2-3; D might be TRBD2 (6 bases). The CDR3 is 12 amino acids. Germline CDR1 SNHLY, CDR2 FYNNEI. V was clipped by 7 bases and J by 3 bases, with 8 bases between them. In DNA form, the CDR3 reads TGTGCCAGCAATCTAGCGACAGATACGCAGTATTTT. Translation gives CASNLATDTQYF.

This clone has only a few counts. Here the CDR3 DNA reads TGTGCCAGCGGAGGGCTTAGCAATCAGCCCCAGCATTTT. Translated: CASGGLSNQPQHF. The J gene is TRBJ1-5, the V gene TRBV6-5, with D unclear. The CDR3 extends over 13 amino acids. With 8 bases removed from V and 0 bases from J, the gap between germline ends came to 8 bases. CDR1 and CDR2 from the germline V gene are MNHEY and SVGAGI.

J is TRBJ2-5 and V is TRBV3-1 (or the pseudogene TRBV3-2); D not resolved. The CDR3 covers 14 residues. Germline assignment: CDR1 LGHDT and CDR2 YNNKEL (reference sequence). Trimming took off 0 bases at V and 4 bases at J, with 9 bases between the two ends. Here the CDR3 reads CASSQESKGETQYF. As DNA, the CDR3 is TGTGCCAGCAGCCAAGAGAGTAAGGGAGAGACCCAGTACTTC.

This chain uses TRBV4-1 with TRBJ1-6; D unclear. The germline V gene has CDR1 MGHRA and CDR2 YSYEKL. The CDR3 spans 15 residues. V lost 2 bases and J 8 bases, leaving 13 bases between the germline ends. CDR3 in DNA: TGCGCCAGCAGCCAACCTGACCGTCGAGATTCACCCCTCCACTTT. Translated, it gives CASSQPDRRDSPLHF.

This clone was detected only a few times. The chain links TRBV4-3 to TRBJ2-2; 7 positions agree with TRBD2. The V segment lost 0 bases and the J segment 9 bases; nucleotides outside the gene matches: 10. Germline V gene sequence: CDR1 LGHNA, CDR2 YSLEER. The CDR3 covers 16 residues. CDR3 nucleotide sequence: TGCGCCAGCAGCCAAGATACGAGCGGGGTTGGTCGGGAGCTGTTTTTT. Its protein is CASSQDTSGVGRELFF.

The V and J genes are TRBV23-1 and TRBJ2-5; a possible D gene is TRBD2 (6 bases). TRBV23-1 is noted as an ORF with a role that remains uncertain. V lost 0 bases, J lost 4 bases, and 12 bases lay in between. The CDR3 has 15 amino acids. CDR3 DNA sequence: TGCGCCAGCAGTCAATCAGAACTAGCCGGAGAGACCCAGTACTTC. It encodes CASSQSELAGETQYF.

The gene calls are TRBV5-6 and TRBJ1-6; D uncertain. Germline CDR1 reads SGHDT; CDR2 reads YYEEEE. With 0 bases removed from V and 5 bases from J, the gap between germline ends came to 3 bases. The CDR3 has 13 amino acids. The chain's CDR3 is CASSLDDNSPLHF. Here the CDR3 DNA reads TGTGCCAGCAGCTTGGACGATAATTCACCCCTCCACTTT.

This clone has more than one count but fewer than ten. The genes are TRBV11-2 and TRBJ1-2, with D possibly being TRBD1 (5 bases). V lost 5 bases to trimming and J lost 11 bases, with 24 bases between them. The germline gives CDR1 SGHAT, CDR2 FQNNGV. There are 15 residues in the CDR3. In DNA form, the CDR3 reads TGTGCCAGCAGCGCTCACCGGGACGGTGGATTGTTGTACACCTTC. Residues: CASSAHRDGGLLYTF.

V and J are TRBV7-9 and TRBJ1-6; 7 nucleotides line up with TRBD1. CDR3 length: 14 amino acids. The germline V gene has CDR1 SEHNR and CDR2 FQNEAQ (reference sequence). Trimming cost V 6 bases and J 10 bases; bases outside gene matches: 9. The CDR3 sequence is CASRRTGDESPLHF. CDR3 DNA: TGTGCCAGCAGACGTACAGGGGACGAATCACCCCTCCACTTT.

Notes on this clone: One end of the junction varies from germline; a read error may be responsible. The V gene is TRBV10-1, the J gene TRBJ2-7, with 14 bases aligning to TRBD2. Germline-derived CDR1 and CDR2 are WNHNN and SYGVQD (reference sequence). The CDR3 is 13 residues long. The CDR3, as DNA: TGCGCCAGCAGCGCAGGACTAGCGGGGGGTCAGCACTTC. It encodes CASSAGLAGGQHF.

The chain employs TRBV19 and TRBJ2-1, with TRBD2 matching over 7 bases. Germline-derived CDR1 and CDR2 are LNHDA and SQIVND (reference sequence). The CDR3 sequence is 16 residues long. J lost 4 bases, V lost 7 bases, and 13 bases had no gene match. For the CDR3, the DNA is TGTGCCAGTACCCCACCCCGCAGCGGGACGTACAATGAGCAGTTCTTC. Protein product: CASTPPRSGTYNEQFF.

The chain couples TRBV9 to TRBJ2-2; possibly TRBD1 for D (5 bases). Germline V CDR1 and CDR2: SGDLS, YYNGEE. Trimming shortened V by 0 bases and J by 2 bases, and 11 bases separated the two germline ends. This CDR3 is 16 amino acids long. The CDR3 nucleotides are TGTGCCAGCAGCGTAGCCGGACACACCAACACCGGGGAGCTGTTTTTT. Translated: CASSVAGHTNTGELFF.

This chain connects TRBV20-1 to TRBJ2-4; no clear D gene. V lost 3 bases and J 5 bases, leaving 5 bases between the germline ends. This CDR3 spans 11 amino acids. CDR1 is DFQATT, CDR2 SNEGSKA, per germline (reference sequence). The CDR3 bases are TGCAGTGCTAGGATACAAAACATTCAGTACTTC. As protein: CSARIQNIQYF.

This sequence joins TRBV5-1 and TRBJ2-7, with a tentative D call TRBD2 (5 bases). CDR3 length: 16 residues. Germline lookup yields CDR1 SGHRS and CDR2 YFSETQ. Trimming removed 0 bases at V and 0 bases at J, with 13 bases between. The CDR3 region has the DNA TGCGCCAGCAGCTTGGGCGGGTTACGGAGCTCCTACGAGCAGTACTTC. This gives the protein CASSLGGLRSSYEQYF.

J is TRBJ2-7 and V is TRBV3-1 (or the pseudogene TRBV3-2), with D possibly TRBD2 on 7 matching bases. CDR3 length equals 17 residues. V gave up 1 base and J gave up 5 bases, with 21 bases separating them. The germline CDR1 and CDR2 sequences are LGHDT and YNNKEL (reference sequence). The CDR3 DNA is TGTGCCAGCAGCCAAGCCCCGGCGGGCGGGGGCTGCCACGAGCAGTACTTC. Amino acid sequence: CASSQAPAGGGCHEQYF.

This clone was counted once. The V and J genes are TRBV10-3 and TRBJ2-1; 7 nucleotides line up with TRBD2. Germline trimming cut 6 bases from V and 0 bases from J; bases unmatched to any gene: 29. Germline V lookup: CDR1 ENHRY, CDR2 SYGVKD. This CDR3 has 23 residues. The CDR3, as DNA: TGTGCCATCAGACCACCCTCAGGGAGGGTAAGGTTATGGGATGGGAGCTCCTACAATGAGCAGTTCTTC. Amino acids: CAIRPPSGRVRLWDGSSYNEQFF.

The chain combines TRBV4-3 with TRBJ2-5, with D uncertain. Germline CDR1 and CDR2: LGHNA and YSLEER. The V end lost 1 base, the J end lost 5 bases, and 14 bases lay between the germline ends. This CDR3 spans 15 amino acids. The CDR3 DNA reads as TGCGCCAGCAGCCAAGGGAAAAGGGCTTGGGAGACCCAGTACTTC. Translated: CASSQGKRAWETQYF.

The rearrangement uses TRBV30 and TRBJ1-5; TRBD1 agrees at 8 bases. The CDR3 covers 16 residues. J gave up 6 bases and V 3 bases, and 13 bases lay outside the gene matches. Germline V gives CDR1 GTSNPN, CDR2 SVGIG (reference sequence). The CDR3 region is CAWSEPGQARLQPQHF. DNA of the CDR3: TGTGCCTGGAGCGAACCGGGACAGGCGCGCCTTCAGCCCCAGCATTTT.